This T cell receptor beta chain was captured in a study of T cell clones after liver transplantation. Overall study context: Immunosuppression withdrawal was tried within 2 years after liver transplantation in this trial.

The CDR3 consists of 14 residues. The germline V and J ends were trimmed by 3 bases and 2 bases, with 8 bases remaining between them. Germline V gives CDR1 MNHEY, CDR2 SMNVEV (reference sequence). Measured with immunoSEQ multiplex PCR; TCRdb has only the in-frame clones, and not every one. The sample lists 31,000 or so clones, around 94% occurring once. The sequencing used CD8+ T cells from blood, collected 12 months after liver transplant. The source is a human patient who received a liver transplant. Some of the T cells may derive from the graft donor. The chain has TRBV27 and TRBJ2-1; possibly TRBD2 for D (6 bases). The CDR3, as DNA: TGTGCCAGCAGTTTGCGGGGCCCCTACAATGAGCAGTTCTTC. It yields the protein CASSLRGPYNEQFF.